The source of this T cell receptor (beta chain) is a study of blood T cell repertoires in COVID-19. TCRdb's table, derived via immunoSEQ multiplex PCR, lists solely in-frame clones and lacks some. The sample shows roughly 80,000 clones, approximately 80% of them seen only once. The ends lost 0 bases at V and 4 bases at J; junction bases unmatched: 4. Looked up from germline, CDR1 is MNHEY and CDR2 is SMNVEV (reference sequence). The CDR3 loop spans 15 amino acids. The sequencing sample was made of peripheral blood. This TCR was sampled from a man of 80 years or more with acute or convalescent COVID-19. The chain uses TRBV27 and TRBJ1-2; TRBD1 agrees at 8 bases. The CDR3 nucleotides read TGTGCCAGCAGTTTATCGCAGGGGGCGGGCTATGGCTACACCTTC. Residues: CASSLSQGAGYGYTF.